This T cell receptor beta chain derives from a study of T cells in Graves' hyperthyroidism and ophthalmopathy. Overall study: Blood from the periphery was taken at initial diagnosis, before any treatment.

This clonotype has just a few counts. What it recognizes is unknown. Study-level results: A model built on 13 V-J features separated ophthalmopathy from stable hyperthyroidism. Most thyroid clonotypes expanded above 0.001 appeared in blood too.

CDR3 length: 18 residues. Trimming took off 6 bases at V and 8 bases at J, with 28 bases between the two ends. Germline values: CDR1 MNHEY, CDR2 SVGEGT. Ophthalmopathy patients showed a Clinical Activity Score of at least 3, NOSPECS grade of at least 4 and duration under 3 months. Amplification of TCR beta CDR3 regions was performed using RNA transcripts as template. TCR CDR3 regions were first amplified by RT-PCR with HTBI primers. TCRdb passed the multiplex PCR reads through MiXCR, listing each CDR3 protein once. The sample gives hundreds of thousands of distinct CDR3 sequences, 20% of which show up once; 34% is in the top ten.

What was sequenced was blood. V gene TRBV6-2 or TRBV6-3 combines with J gene TRBJ1-4, with D unclear. The clonotype originates from a man aged 25-45 years with Graves' ophthalmopathy. DNA for the CDR3: TGTGCCAGCAGCGGCAGGATCGTGGTCAAGTGGCATGTCGAAAAACTGTTTTTT. This sequence encodes CASSGRIVVKWHVEKLFF.